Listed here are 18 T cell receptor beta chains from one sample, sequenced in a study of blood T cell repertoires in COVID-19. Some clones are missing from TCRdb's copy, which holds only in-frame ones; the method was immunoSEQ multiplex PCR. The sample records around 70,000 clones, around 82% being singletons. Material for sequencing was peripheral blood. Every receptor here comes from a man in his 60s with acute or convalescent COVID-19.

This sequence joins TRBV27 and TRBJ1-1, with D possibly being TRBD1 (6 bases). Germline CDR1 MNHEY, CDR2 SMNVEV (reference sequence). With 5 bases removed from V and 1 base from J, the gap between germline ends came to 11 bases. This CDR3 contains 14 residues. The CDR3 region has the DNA TGTGCCAGCAGTCGGGGGGACAAGAACACTGAAGCTTTCTTT. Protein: CASSRGDKNTEAFF.

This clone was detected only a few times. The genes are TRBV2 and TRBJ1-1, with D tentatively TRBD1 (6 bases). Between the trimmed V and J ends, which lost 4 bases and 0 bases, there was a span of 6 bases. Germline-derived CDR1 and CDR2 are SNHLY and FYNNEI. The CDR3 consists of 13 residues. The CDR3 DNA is TGTGCCAGCAGTGGACAGGTGAACACTGAAGCTTTCTTT. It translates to CASSGQVNTEAFF.

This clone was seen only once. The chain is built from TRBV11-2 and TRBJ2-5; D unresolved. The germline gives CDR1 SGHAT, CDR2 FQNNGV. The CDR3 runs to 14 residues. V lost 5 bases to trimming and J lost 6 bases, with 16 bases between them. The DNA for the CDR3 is TGTGCCAGCAGCCATCTACGCGCCCTGAAGACCCAGTACTTC. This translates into CASSHLRALKTQYF. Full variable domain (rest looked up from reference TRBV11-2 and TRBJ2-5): EAGVAQSPRYKIIEKRQSVAFWCNPISGHATLYWYQQILGQGPKLLIQFQNNGVVDDSQLPKDRFSAERLKGVDSTLKIQPAKLEDSAVYLCASSHLRALKTQYFGPGTRLLVL.

In DNA, the CDR3 is TGTGCCAGCAGCTTAGGGGGGACAGGGATCTATGGCTACACCTTC. Its protein product is CASSLGGTGIYGYTF. The chain links TRBV7-2 to TRBJ1-2, with TRBD1 matching 9 bases. CDR1 and CDR2 (germline): SGHTA, FQGNSA. The CDR3 is made up of 15 amino acids. Unmatched junction bases numbered 4, after V lost 1 base and J lost 4 bases. Combining the CDR3 with reference TRBV7-2 and TRBJ1-2 gives the whole variable domain GAGVSQSPSNKVTEKGKDVELRCDPISGHTALYWYRQSLGQGLEFLIYFQGNSAPDKSGLPSDRFSAERTGGSVSTLTIQRTQQEDSAVYLCASSLGGTGIYGYTFGSGTRLTVV.

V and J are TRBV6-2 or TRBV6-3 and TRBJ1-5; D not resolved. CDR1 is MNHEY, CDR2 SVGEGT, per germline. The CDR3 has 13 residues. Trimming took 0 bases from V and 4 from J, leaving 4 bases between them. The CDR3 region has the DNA TGTGCCAGCAGTTACTCGGAGAATCAGCCCCAGCATTTT. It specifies CASSYSENQPQHF.

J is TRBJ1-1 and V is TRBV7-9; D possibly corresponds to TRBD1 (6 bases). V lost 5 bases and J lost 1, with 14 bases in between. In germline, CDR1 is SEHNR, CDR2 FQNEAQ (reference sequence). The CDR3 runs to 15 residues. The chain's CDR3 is CASSPRQVPNTEAFF. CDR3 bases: TGTGCCAGCAGCCCCCGACAGGTTCCGAACACTGAAGCTTTCTTT.

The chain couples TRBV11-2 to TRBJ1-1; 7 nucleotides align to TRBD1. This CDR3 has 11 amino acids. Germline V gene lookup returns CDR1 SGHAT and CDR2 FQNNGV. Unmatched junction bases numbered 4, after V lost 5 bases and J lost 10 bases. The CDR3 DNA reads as TGTGCCAGCAGCGTCAGGGGGAGAGCTTTCTTT. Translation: CASSVRGRAFF.

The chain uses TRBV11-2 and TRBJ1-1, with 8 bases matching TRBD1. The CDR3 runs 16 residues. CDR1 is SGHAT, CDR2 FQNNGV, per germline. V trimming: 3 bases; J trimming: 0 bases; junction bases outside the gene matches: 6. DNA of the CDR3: TGTGCCAGCAGCTTTAACAGGGGGACCATGAACACTGAAGCTTTCTTT. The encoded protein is CASSFNRGTMNTEAFF.

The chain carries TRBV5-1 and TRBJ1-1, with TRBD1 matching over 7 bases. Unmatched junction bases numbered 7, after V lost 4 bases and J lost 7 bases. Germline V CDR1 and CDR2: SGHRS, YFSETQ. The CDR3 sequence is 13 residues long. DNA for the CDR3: TGCGCCAGCAGCCGAGGGACAGAAAATGAAGCTTTCTTT. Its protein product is CASSRGTENEAFF. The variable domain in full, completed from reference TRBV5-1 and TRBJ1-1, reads KAGVTQTPRYLIKTRGQQVTLSCSPISGHRSVSWYQQTPGQGLQFLFEYFSETQRNKGNFPGRFSGRQFSNSRSEMNVSTLELGDSALYLCASSRGTENEAFFGQGTRLTVV.

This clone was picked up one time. The CDR3: CASSPFRTEAFF. The CDR3 DNA sequence: TGTGCCAGCAGCCCCTTCCGCACTGAAGCTTTCTTT. This chain connects TRBV7-8 to TRBJ1-1; D remains unclear. The V and J ends lost 5 bases and 4 bases respectively, with 8 bases between them. Germline CDR1 is SGHVS and CDR2 is FQNEAQ. This CDR3 has 12 residues. The entire variable domain, with the rest obtained from reference TRBV7-8 and TRBJ1-1, is as follows: GAGVSQSPRYKVAKRGQDVALRCDPISGHVSLFWYQQALGQGPEFLTYFQNEAQLDKSGLPSDRFFAERPEGSVSTLKIQRTQQEDSAVYLCASSPFRTEAFFGQGTRLTVV.

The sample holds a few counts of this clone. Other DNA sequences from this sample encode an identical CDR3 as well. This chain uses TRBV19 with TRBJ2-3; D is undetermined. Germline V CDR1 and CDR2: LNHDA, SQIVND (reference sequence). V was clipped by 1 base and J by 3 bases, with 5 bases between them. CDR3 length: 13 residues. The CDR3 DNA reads TGTGCCAGTAGTATAGGTCGGACAGATACGCAGTATTTT. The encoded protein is CASSIGRTDTQYF.

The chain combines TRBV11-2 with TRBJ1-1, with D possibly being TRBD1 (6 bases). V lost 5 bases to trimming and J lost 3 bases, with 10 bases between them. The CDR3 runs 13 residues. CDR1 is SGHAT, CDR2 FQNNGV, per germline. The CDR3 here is CASSQDRYTEAFF. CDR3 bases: TGTGCCAGCAGCCAAGACAGGTACACTGAAGCTTTCTTT.

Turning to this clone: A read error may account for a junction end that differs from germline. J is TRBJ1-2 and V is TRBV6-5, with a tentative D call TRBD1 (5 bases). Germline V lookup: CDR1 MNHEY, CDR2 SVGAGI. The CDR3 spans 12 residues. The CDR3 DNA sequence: TGTGTCAGCTCCCCGGGGGGAATTGGCTACACCTTC. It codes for CVSSPGGIGYTF.

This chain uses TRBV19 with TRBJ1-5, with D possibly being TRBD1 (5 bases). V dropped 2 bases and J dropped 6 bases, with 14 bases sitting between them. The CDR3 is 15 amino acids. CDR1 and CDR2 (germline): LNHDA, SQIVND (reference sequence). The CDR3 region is CASSITGREVQPQHF. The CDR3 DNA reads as TGTGCCAGTAGTATAACCGGCAGGGAGGTTCAGCCCCAGCATTTT.

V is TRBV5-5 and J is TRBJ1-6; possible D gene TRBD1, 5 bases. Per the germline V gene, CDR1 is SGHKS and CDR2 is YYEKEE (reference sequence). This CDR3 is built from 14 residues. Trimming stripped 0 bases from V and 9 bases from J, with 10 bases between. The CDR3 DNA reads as TGTGCCAGCAGCTTGGGTCAGGGAAGTTCACCCCTCCACTTT. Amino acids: CASSLGQGSSPLHF.

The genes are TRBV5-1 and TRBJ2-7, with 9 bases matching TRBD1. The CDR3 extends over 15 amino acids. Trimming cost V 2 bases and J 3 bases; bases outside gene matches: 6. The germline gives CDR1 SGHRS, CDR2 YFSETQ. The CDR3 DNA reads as TGCGCCAGCAGCTTCGTCGGGACAGGGCTCTACGAGCAGTACTTC. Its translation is CASSFVGTGLYEQYF.

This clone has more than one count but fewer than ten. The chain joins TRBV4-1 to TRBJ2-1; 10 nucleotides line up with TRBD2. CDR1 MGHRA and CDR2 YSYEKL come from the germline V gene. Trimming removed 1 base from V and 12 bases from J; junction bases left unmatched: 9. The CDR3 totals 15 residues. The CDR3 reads CASSQGLAGPRGQFF. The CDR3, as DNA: TGCGCCAGCAGCCAAGGACTAGCGGGTCCACGTGGGCAGTTCTTC.

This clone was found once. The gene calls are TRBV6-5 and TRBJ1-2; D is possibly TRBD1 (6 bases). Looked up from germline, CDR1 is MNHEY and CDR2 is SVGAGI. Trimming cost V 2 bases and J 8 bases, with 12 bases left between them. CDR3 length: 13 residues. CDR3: CASSYRGGYGYTF. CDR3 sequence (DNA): TGTGCCAGCAGTTACCGAGGGGGTTACGGCTACACCTTC.